The 8 T cell receptor beta chains below were found in one sample sequenced in a study of T-cell reconstitution after alpha-beta-depleted transplantation in children (dated by TCRdb to 2016 to 2017). Libraries were constructed by PCR. For sequencing, an Illumina HiSeq 2500 was employed. To normalize quantification of the TCRbeta repertoire, the TCR libraries were built with molecular barcoding that relied on unique molecular identifiers. TCRdb took the public reads, trimmed them with fastp at Q25, ran MiXCR for clone calling and kept in-frame beta chains. Records with the same CDR3 protein are collapsed into one entry carrying the most frequent genes and DNA. This sample holds over 450,000 distinct CDR3 sequences; about 10% were observed only once. 2% to 2.5% of the sample comes from the top ten. Taken with the paper, the label for treatment or condition translates to: allogeneic hematopoietic cell transplantation with graft depleted of TCRalphabeta T cells and CD19 B cells.

The source was PBMCs, collected before TCRalphabeta/CD19-depleted stem cell transplant. These receptors were collected from a child aged 2 to 15 with inherited bone marrow failure, due to receive a stem cell transplant.

This clonotype has only a few counts. This may come from a read error, since a much larger clone is one base off. V is TRBV7-2 and J is TRBJ2-3, with TRBD2 matching over 7 bases. The junction had 7 bases not matched to a gene; V was cut back by 3 bases and J by 4 bases. The CDR3 is 15 amino acids. From germline, CDR1 is SGHTA and CDR2 FQGNSA. The CDR3 loop is CASSFFAGVPDTQYF. CDR3 DNA: TGTGCCAGCAGCTTTTTCGCGGGGGTCCCAGATACGCAGTATTTT. Full variable domain (remainder filled in from reference TRBV7-2 and TRBJ2-3): GAGVSQSPSNKVTEKGKDVELRCDPISGHTALYWYRQSLGQGLEFLIYFQGNSAPDKSGLPSDRFSAERTGGSVSTLTIQRTQQEDSAVYLCASSFFAGVPDTQYFGPGTRLTVL.

This clonotype was observed a handful of times. V gene TRBV12-3 or TRBV12-4 combines with J gene TRBJ2-7, with D possibly called TRBD1 or TRBD2 (5 bases each). The CDR3 is 13 residues long. The germline V and J ends were trimmed by 5 bases and 3 bases, with 11 bases remaining between them. The CDR3 DNA reads as TGTGCCAGCAGTGGGGGAGTATACTACGAGCAGTACTTC. The encoded protein is CASSGGVYYEQYF.

This clonotype has only one observation. The chain combines TRBV6-2 or TRBV6-3 with TRBJ2-1; possibly TRBD2 for D (5 bases). CDR3 length equals 12 residues. Looked up from germline, CDR1 is MNHEY and CDR2 is SVGEGT. V gave up 2 bases and J gave up 15 bases, with 14 bases separating them. The CDR3 region has the DNA TGTGCCAGCAGTTACCGAAGGGAGAGTCCGTTCTTC. The encoded protein is CASSYRRESPFF.

V is TRBV10-1 and J is TRBJ1-5, with D possibly matching TRBD1 (5 bases). V gave up 0 bases and J gave up 9 bases, with 9 bases separating them. Germline V gene sequence: CDR1 WNHNN, CDR2 SYGVQD (reference sequence). There are 13 residues in the CDR3. As DNA, the CDR3 is TGCGCCAGCAGTGAGTCGGGGCTTTGGCCCCAGCATTTT. Translated, it gives CASSESGLWPQHF.

This chain connects TRBV30 to TRBJ2-3, with D hard to call. Trimming removed 2 bases from V and 6 bases from J, with 12 bases in between. This CDR3 contains 13 residues. CDR1 is GTSNPN, CDR2 SVGIG, per germline (reference sequence). CDR3 nucleotides: TGTGCCTGGAGTCGCGATAGCCCGGATACGCAGTATTTT. Protein product: CAWSRDSPDTQYF.

In its sample, this clonotype was seen many times. V gene TRBV5-1 combines with J gene TRBJ2-1; D may be TRBD2 (5 bases). V lost 5 bases and J 8 bases, leaving 17 bases between the germline ends. Germline-derived CDR1 and CDR2 are SGHRS and YFSETQ. CDR3 length equals 14 residues. The CDR3 protein is CASRGLAGRDEQFF. In nucleotides, the CDR3 is TGCGCCAGCAGAGGGCTAGCCGGCCGGGATGAGCAGTTCTTC.

The table lists this clonotype with many counts. The chain employs TRBV6-5 and TRBJ1-1; D not resolved. CDR3 size: 13 residues. The V end was cut by 3 bases, the J end by 1 base, with 6 bases between. Germline-derived CDR1 and CDR2 are MNHEY and SVGAGI. The CDR3 region is CASSYRPNTEAFF. CDR3 sequence (DNA): TGTGCCAGCAGTTATCGGCCGAACACTGAAGCTTTCTTT.

This chain links TRBV5-4 with TRBJ2-4; the match to TRBD2 covers 15 bases. The CDR3 runs to 16 residues. CDR1 and CDR2 (germline): SGHNT, YYREEE (reference sequence). Trimming removed 0 bases from V and 9 bases from J; junction bases left unmatched: 4. The CDR3 bases are TGTGCCAGCAGCTTGGGGACTAGCGGGGGGGAGGGCATTCAGTACTTC. It yields the protein CASSLGTSGGEGIQYF.